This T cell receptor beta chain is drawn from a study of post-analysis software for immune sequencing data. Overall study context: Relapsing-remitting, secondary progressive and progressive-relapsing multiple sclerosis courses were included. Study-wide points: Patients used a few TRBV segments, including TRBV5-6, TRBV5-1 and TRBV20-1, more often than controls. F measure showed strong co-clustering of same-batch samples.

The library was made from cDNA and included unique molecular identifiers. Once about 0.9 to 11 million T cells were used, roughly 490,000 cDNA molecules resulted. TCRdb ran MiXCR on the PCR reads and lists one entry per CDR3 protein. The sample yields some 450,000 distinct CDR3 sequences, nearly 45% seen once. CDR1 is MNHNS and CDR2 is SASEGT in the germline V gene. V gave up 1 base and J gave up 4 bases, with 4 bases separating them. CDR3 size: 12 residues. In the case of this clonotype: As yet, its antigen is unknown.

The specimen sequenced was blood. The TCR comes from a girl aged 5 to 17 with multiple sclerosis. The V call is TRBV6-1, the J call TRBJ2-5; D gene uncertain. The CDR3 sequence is CASSEVTETQYF. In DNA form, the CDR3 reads TGTGCCAGCAGTGAAGTGACAGAGACCCAGTACTTC.